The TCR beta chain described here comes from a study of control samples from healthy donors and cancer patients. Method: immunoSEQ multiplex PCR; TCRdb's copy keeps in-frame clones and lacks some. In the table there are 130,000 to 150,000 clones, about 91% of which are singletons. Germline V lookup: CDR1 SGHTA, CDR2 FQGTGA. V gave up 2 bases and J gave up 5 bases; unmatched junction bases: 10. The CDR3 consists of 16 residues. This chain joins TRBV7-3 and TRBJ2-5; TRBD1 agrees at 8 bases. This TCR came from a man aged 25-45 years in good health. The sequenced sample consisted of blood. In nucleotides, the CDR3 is TGTGCCAGCAGCTTAGGTGCAGGGGGCTATCAGGAGACCCAGTACTTC. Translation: CASSLGAGGYQETQYF.